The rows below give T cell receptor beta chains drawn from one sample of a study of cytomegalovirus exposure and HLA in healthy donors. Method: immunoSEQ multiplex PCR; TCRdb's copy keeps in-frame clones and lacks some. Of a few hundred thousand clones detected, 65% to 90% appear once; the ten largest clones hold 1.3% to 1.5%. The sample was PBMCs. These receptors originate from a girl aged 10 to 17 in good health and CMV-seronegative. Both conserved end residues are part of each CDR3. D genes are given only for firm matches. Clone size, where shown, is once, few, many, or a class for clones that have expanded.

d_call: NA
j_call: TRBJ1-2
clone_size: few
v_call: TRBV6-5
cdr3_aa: CASSYKLGDYGYTF
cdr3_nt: TGTGCCAGCAGTTACAAGTTAGGGGACTATGGCTACACCTTC

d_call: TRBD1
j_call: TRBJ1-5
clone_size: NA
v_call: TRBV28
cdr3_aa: CASSPRTGNSNQPQHF
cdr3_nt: TGTGCCAGCAGTCCTCGGACAGGGAATAGCAATCAGCCCCAGCATTTT

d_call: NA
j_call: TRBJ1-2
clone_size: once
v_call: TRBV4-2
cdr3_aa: CASSQDPGKSYGYTF
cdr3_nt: TGTGCCAGCAGCCAAGATCCGGGTAAGAGCTATGGCTACACCTTC

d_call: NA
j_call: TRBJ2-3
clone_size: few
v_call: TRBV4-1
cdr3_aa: CASSQDWPILSLTDTQYF
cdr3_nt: TGCGCCAGCAGCCAAGATTGGCCGATTCTCTCGCTCACAGATACGCAGTATTTT

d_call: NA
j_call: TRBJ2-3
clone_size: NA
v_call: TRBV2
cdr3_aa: CASRDSTNLDTQYF
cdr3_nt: TGTGCCAGCAGGGACAGTACGAATTTAGATACGCAGTATTTT

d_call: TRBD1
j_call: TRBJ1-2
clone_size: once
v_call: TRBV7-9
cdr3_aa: CASSLGQHYGYTF
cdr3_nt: TGTGCCAGCAGCTTGGGACAGCACTATGGCTACACCTTC

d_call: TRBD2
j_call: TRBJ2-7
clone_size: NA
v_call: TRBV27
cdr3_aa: CASSLTLAAYEQYF
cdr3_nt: TGTGCCAGCAGTTTGACGCTAGCGGCTTACGAGCAGTACTTC

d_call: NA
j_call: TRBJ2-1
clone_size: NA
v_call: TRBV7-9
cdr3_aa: CASSSSAAGSPYNEQFF
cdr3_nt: TGTGCCAGCAGCTCTTCTGCGGCGGGGTCTCCCTACAATGAGCAGTTCTTC

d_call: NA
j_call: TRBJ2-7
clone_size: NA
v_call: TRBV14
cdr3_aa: CASSQTRFEQYF
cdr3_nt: TGTGCCAGCAGCCAAACTCGGTTCGAGCAGTACTTC

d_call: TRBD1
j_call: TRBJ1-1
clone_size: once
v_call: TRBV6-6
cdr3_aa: CASRYDRVGMNTEAFF
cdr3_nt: TGTGCCAGCAGATACGACAGGGTCGGGATGAACACTGAAGCTTTCTTT

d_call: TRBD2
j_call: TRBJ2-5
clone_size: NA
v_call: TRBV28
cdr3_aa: CASSPYSQLAGNIETQYF
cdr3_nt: TGTGCCAGCAGTCCATACAGTCAACTAGCGGGGAATATAGAGACCCAGTACTTC

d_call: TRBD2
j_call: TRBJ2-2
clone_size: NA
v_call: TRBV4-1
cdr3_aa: CASSQPTSGRGELFF
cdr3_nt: TGCGCCAGCAGCCAACCGACTAGCGGGAGGGGGGAGCTGTTTTTT

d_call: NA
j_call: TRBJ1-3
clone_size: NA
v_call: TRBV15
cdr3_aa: CATSRTRKTGNTIYF
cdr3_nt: TGTGCCACCAGCAGAACCAGGAAGACTGGAAACACCATATATTTT

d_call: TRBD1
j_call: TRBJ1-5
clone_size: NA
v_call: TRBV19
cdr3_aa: CASSINWDRRQPQHF
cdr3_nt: TGTGCCAGTAGTATAAACTGGGACAGGCGACAGCCCCAGCATTTT

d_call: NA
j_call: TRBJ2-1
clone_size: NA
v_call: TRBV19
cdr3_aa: CATRGLYNEQFF
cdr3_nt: TGTGCCACCCGTGGGCTTTACAATGAGCAGTTCTTC

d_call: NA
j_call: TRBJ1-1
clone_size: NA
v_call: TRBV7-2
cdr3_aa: CASSLERTNKVNTEAFF
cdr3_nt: TGTGCCAGCAGCTTAGAAAGAACTAATAAGGTGAACACTGAAGCTTTCTTT

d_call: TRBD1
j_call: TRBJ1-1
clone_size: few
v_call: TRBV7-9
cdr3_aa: CASSSDRAEWMNTEAFF
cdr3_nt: TGTGCCAGCAGCTCGGACAGGGCGGAGTGGATGAACACTGAAGCTTTCTTT

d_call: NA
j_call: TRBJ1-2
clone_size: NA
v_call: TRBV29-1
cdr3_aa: CSVVNSLGDLNYGHTF
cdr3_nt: TGCAGCGTTGTAAACTCACTGGGTGATCTCAACTATGGCCACACCTTC

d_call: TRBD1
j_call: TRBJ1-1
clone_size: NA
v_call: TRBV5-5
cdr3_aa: CASSSLTGDPEAFF
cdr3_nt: TGTGCCAGCAGCTCCCTGACAGGGGATCCTGAAGCTTTCTTT

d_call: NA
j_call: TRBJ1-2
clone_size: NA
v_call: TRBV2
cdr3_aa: CASRTIGTVGGEGYTF
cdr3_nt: TGTGCCAGCAGGACTATAGGAACGGTTGGTGGTGAAGGCTACACCTTC

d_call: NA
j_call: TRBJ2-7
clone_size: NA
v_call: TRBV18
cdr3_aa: CASSPGGTYEQYF
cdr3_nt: TGTGCCAGCTCACCAGGGGGGACCTACGAGCAGTACTTC

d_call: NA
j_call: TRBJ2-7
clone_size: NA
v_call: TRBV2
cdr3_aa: CASSESWEQYF
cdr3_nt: TGTGCCAGCAGTGAAAGCTGGGAGCAGTACTTC

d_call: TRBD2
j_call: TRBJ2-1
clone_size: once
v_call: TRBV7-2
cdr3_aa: CASSLFGGDYNEQFF
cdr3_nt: TGTGCCAGCAGCTTATTTGGGGGGGACTACAATGAGCAGTTCTTC

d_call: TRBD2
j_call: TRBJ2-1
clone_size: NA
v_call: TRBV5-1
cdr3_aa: CASSAGLAYSEQFF
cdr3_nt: TGCGCCAGCAGCGCGGGACTAGCGTACAGTGAGCAGTTCTTC

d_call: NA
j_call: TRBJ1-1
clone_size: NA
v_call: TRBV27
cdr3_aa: CATHVGLTGNTEAFF
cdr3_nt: TGTGCCACCCACGTGGGCTTGACAGGGAACACTGAAGCTTTCTTT

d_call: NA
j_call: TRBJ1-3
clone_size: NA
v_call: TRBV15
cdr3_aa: CATSRGRDSGNTIYF
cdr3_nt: TGTGCCACCAGCAGAGGCAGGGACTCTGGAAACACCATATATTTT

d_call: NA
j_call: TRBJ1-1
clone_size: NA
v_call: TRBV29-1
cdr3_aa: CSVVGGLYRALNTEAFF
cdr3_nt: TGCAGCGTTGTGGGTGGTCTATACAGGGCTTTGAACACTGAAGCTTTCTTT

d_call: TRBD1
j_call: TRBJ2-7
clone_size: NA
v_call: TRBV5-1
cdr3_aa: CASSLGGTGNEQYF
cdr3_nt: TGCGCCAGCAGCTTGGGGGGGACAGGGAATGAGCAGTACTTC

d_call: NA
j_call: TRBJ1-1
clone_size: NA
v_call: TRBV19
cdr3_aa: CASSVGVLKAFF
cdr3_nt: TGTGCCAGTAGTGTCGGAGTTCTGAAAGCTTTCTTT

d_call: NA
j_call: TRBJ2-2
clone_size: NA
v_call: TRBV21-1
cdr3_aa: CASSKITGSNTGELFF
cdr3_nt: TGTGCCAGCAGCAAAATCACAGGGTCAAACACCGGGGAGCTGTTTTTT

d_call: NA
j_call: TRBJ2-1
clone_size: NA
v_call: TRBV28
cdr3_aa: CASSSTRGRLGNEQFF
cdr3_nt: TGTGCCAGCAGCTCTACTCGGGGGAGGCTGGGGAATGAGCAGTTCTTC

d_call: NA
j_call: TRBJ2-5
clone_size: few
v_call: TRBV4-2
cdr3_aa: CASSQDRGGEETQYF
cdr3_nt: TGTGCCAGCAGCCAAGATCGAGGGGGGGAAGAGACCCAGTACTTC

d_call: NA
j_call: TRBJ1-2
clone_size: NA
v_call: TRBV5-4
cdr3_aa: CASSSPGRIKGNGYTF
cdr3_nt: TGTGCCAGCAGCTCCCCTGGGAGGATTAAGGGGAATGGCTACACCTTC

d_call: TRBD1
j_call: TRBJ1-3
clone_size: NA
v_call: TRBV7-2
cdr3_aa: CASSQGTAGNTIYF
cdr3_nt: TGTGCCAGCAGTCAGGGGACAGCTGGAAACACCATATATTTT

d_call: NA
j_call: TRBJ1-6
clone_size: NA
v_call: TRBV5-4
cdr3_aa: CASSLQGSNSPLHF
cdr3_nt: TGTGCCAGCAGCTTGCAGGGTTCAAATTCACCCCTCCACTTT